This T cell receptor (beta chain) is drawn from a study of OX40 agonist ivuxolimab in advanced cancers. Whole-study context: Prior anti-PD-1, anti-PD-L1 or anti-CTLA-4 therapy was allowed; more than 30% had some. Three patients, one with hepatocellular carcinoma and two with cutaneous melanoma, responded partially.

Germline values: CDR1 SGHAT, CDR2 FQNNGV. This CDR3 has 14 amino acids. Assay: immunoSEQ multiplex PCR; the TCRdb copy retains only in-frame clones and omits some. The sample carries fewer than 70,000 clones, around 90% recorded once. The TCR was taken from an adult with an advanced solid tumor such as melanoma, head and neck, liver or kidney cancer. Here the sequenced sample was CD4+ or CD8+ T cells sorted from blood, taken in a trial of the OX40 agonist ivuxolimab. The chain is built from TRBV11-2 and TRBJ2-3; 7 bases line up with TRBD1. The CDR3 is CATDPGQTSAKQYF. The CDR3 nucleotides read TGTGCAACCGACCCGGGACAGACGTCGGCGAAGCAGTATTTT.